A single sample gave rise to the 23 T cell receptor beta chains below, sequenced in a study of blood T cell repertoires in COVID-19. The assay was immunoSEQ multiplex PCR, and TCRdb's table has in-frame clones only and misses some. The sample yields roughly 330,000 clones, about 87% seen once. The material sequenced was PBMCs or T cells enriched from blood (not recorded which). The receptor source for this set is a woman between 25 and 40 years old who had recovered from COVID-19.

This clone was found once. V usage is TRBV20-1 and J usage is TRBJ2-3, with 11 nucleotides matching TRBD2. Germline loops: CDR1 DFQATT, CDR2 SNEGSKA (reference sequence). After removal of 3 bases from V and 8 bases from J, the junction contained 4 bases not matched to a gene. The CDR3 totals 13 residues. For the CDR3, the DNA is TGCAGTGCTAGTCGTCTAGCGGGGGGTACGCAGTATTTT. Its translation is CSASRLAGGTQYF.

The chain has TRBV15 and TRBJ1-2, with 7 bases lining up with TRBD1. Germline V gene sequence: CDR1 LNHNV, CDR2 YYDKDF (reference sequence). The CDR3 sequence is 14 residues long. Trimming cost V 6 bases and J 3 bases; bases outside gene matches: 7. CDR3 DNA sequence: TGTGCCACCAGGACAGGGAAGAATGACTATGGCTACACCTTC. Translating it yields CATRTGKNDYGYTF.

The rearrangement joins TRBV28 to TRBJ2-7, with TRBD2 matching over 9 bases. The CDR3 spans 15 residues. V lost 6 bases to trimming and J lost 2 bases; unmatched junction nucleotides: 8. Germline V gene data show CDR1 as MDHEN and CDR2 as SYDVKM. The CDR3 protein is CASRTGASGAYEQYF. The CDR3 DNA is TGTGCCAGCAGGACGGGGGCTAGCGGGGCCTACGAGCAGTACTTC. The whole variable domain, remainder taken from reference TRBV28 and TRBJ2-7, is DVKVTQSSRYLVKRTGEKVFLECVQDMDHENMFWYRQDPGLGLRLIYFSYDVKMKEKGDIPEGYSVSREKKERFSLILESASTNQTSMYLCASRTGASGAYEQYFGPGTRLTVT.

With regard to this clone: One end of the junction varies from germline; a read error may be responsible. The chain joins TRBV4-1 to TRBJ1-2; TRBD1 matches 12 bases. The germline gives CDR1 MGHRA, CDR2 YSYEKL. The CDR3 consists of 14 residues. The CDR3 sequence is CASSQDIAGQGARF. CDR3 coding DNA: TGCGCCAGCAGCCAAGATATCGCGGGACAGGGGGCGCGGTTC.

This clone has only a few counts. The chain combines TRBV27 with TRBJ2-7; D ambiguous. The V gene lost 8 bases and the J gene lost 0 bases, with 14 bases spanning the gap. This CDR3 comprises 14 residues. Germline CDR1 and CDR2: MNHEY and SMNVEV (reference sequence). CDR3 sequence: CASRATRDSYEQYF. The CDR3 nucleotides are TGTGCCAGCCGTGCTACTCGAGACTCCTACGAGCAGTACTTC.

The rearrangement links TRBV27 to TRBJ1-2; a possible D gene is TRBD1 (5 bases). The germline V gene has CDR1 MNHEY and CDR2 SMNVEV (reference sequence). V lost 2 bases and J lost 4, with 8 bases in between. The CDR3 runs 13 residues. The CDR3 protein is CASSLGGGYGYTF. The CDR3 DNA reads as TGTGCCAGCAGTTTAGGGGGGGGCTATGGCTACACCTTC.

This chain uses TRBV3-1 (or the pseudogene TRBV3-2) with TRBJ1-4; 10 bases map to TRBD1. Germline trimming cut 0 bases from V and 7 bases from J; bases unmatched to any gene: 2. The CDR3 contains 15 residues. The germline V gene encodes CDR1 LGHDT and CDR2 YNNKEL (reference sequence). This chain's CDR3 is CASSQDRDRGEKLFF. The CDR3 DNA reads as TGTGCCAGCAGCCAAGATAGGGACAGGGGTGAAAAACTGTTTTTT.

V and J are TRBV29-1 and TRBJ1-3; weak D call: TRBD1 (6 bases). V was trimmed by 7 bases and J by 7 bases, leaving 17 bases between them. The CDR3 covers 13 residues. Per the germline V gene, CDR1 is SQVTM and CDR2 is ANQGSEA. DNA for the CDR3: TGCAGCGCCGAAGGGGACATCGGGAACACCATATATTTT. As protein: CSAEGDIGNTIYF.

This chain links TRBV18 with TRBJ1-6; 7 bases match TRBD1. Losses at the gene ends were 7 bases for V and 9 bases for J; bases not matched to a gene: 6. This CDR3 has 13 amino acids. Germline lookup yields CDR1 KGHSH and CDR2 LQKENI. The CDR3 region has the DNA TGTGCCAGCTTCACAGGGGACGGTTCACCCCTCCACTTT. It specifies CASFTGDGSPLHF. Together with reference TRBV18 and TRBJ1-6, the CDR3 gives the full variable domain: NAGVMQNPRHLVRRRGQEARLRCSPMKGHSHVYWYRQLPEEGLKFMVYLQKENIIDESGMPKERFSAEFPKEGPSILRIQQVVRGDSAAYFCASFTGDGSPLHFGNGTRLTVT.

The rearrangement joins TRBV29-1 to TRBJ2-5; 8 bases align to TRBD2. Germline values: CDR1 SQVTM, CDR2 ANQGSEA. The CDR3 covers 11 residues. With V trimmed by 6 bases and J by 5 bases, 2 bases remained unmatched. CDR3: CSVRGGETQYF. As DNA, the CDR3 is TGCAGCGTCCGGGGGGGGGAGACCCAGTACTTC.

The chain couples TRBV11-2 to TRBJ2-3; 8 bases are a match to TRBD2. V was clipped by 5 bases and J by 5 bases; unmatched bases: 6. The germline CDR1 and CDR2 sequences are SGHAT and FQNNGV. The CDR3 runs to 14 residues. The CDR3 sequence: CASSPRGGQDTQYF. CDR3 DNA sequence: TGTGCCAGCAGCCCCCGGGGGGGTCAAGATACGCAGTATTTT.

J is TRBJ2-5 and V is TRBV15, with 11 bases lining up with TRBD2. Germline V gene lookup returns CDR1 LNHNV and CDR2 YYDKDF (reference sequence). With V trimmed by 3 bases and J by 5 bases, 5 bases remained unmatched. CDR3 size: 15 residues. CDR3 loop: CATSSTSGGWETQYF. CDR3 bases: TGTGCCACCAGCAGTACTAGCGGGGGATGGGAGACCCAGTACTTC.

V usage is TRBV30 and J usage is TRBJ2-3, with 8 bases matching TRBD2. Germline CDR1 reads GTSNPN; CDR2 reads SVGIG (reference sequence). This CDR3 contains 14 residues. V trimming: 5 bases; J trimming: 3 bases; junction bases outside the gene matches: 7. The CDR3 nucleotides are TGTGCCTGGCAGAGAGCGGGGGATACAGATACGCAGTATTTT. It encodes CAWQRAGDTDTQYF.

The chain carries TRBV5-6 and TRBJ1-5; D not certain. The CDR3 contains 13 residues. Germline values: CDR1 SGHDT, CDR2 YYEEEE. Trimming left V 1 base short and J 6 bases short, with 8 bases between. CDR3 sequence (DNA): TGTGCCAGCAGCTTGAGAGAGGGTCAGCCCCAGCATTTT. As protein: CASSLREGQPQHF. Full variable domain (outside the CDR3, taken from reference TRBV5-6 and TRBJ1-5): DAGVTQSPTHLIKTRGQQVTLRCSPKSGHDTVSWYQQALGQGPQFIFQYYEEEERQRGNFPDRFSGHQFPNYSSELNVNALLLGDSALYLCASSLREGQPQHFGDGTRLSIL.

This chain joins TRBV4-3 and TRBJ1-2; D may be TRBD1 (5 bases). The CDR3 loop spans 17 amino acids. Germline V CDR1 and CDR2: LGHNA, YSLEER. V lost 0 bases to trimming and J lost 4 bases, with 18 bases between them. CDR3 in amino acids: CASSQDPGREGGYGYTF. As DNA, the CDR3 is TGCGCCAGCAGCCAAGACCCGGGCAGGGAGGGAGGCTATGGCTACACCTTC.

The CDR3 sequence is CASGQERLGYTF. The DNA of the CDR3 is TGTGCTAGTGGTCAAGAGCGTTTGGGCTACACCTTC. The chain carries TRBV12-5 and TRBJ1-2; no definite D call. Germline V gene data show CDR1 as LGHNT and CDR2 as FRNRAP. V was cut by 5 bases and J by 8 bases, with 12 bases left in between. CDR3 length: 12 amino acids.

The chain couples TRBV21-1 to TRBJ2-7; no check of the table's D call, TRBD2, against the DNA was made. TRBV21-1 is noted as a pseudogene. The length of the CDR3 is 19 residues. The CDR3 protein is CASPPTQIKNSSSSYEQYF. The DNA of the CDR3 is TGTGCCAGCCCCCCCACCCAGATAAAAAACTCCTCTAGCTCCTACGAGCAGTACTTC.

This chain connects TRBV13 to TRBJ1-1; D gene unclear. In germline, CDR1 is PRHDT, CDR2 FYEKMQ (reference sequence). This CDR3 is 15 amino acids long. Deletions cut 5 bases from V and 4 bases from J, with 17 bases between. CDR3 DNA: TGTGCCAGCAGCCCACAACTGGGAGGGAGCACTGAAGCTTTCTTT. Translated: CASSPQLGGSTEAFF.

The rearrangement uses TRBV30 and TRBJ1-3; no clear D. With 3 bases removed from V and 0 bases from J, the gap between germline ends came to 18 bases. The CDR3 is 17 amino acids. The germline gives CDR1 GTSNPN, CDR2 SVGIG (reference sequence). CDR3 nucleotides: TGTGCCTGGAGGGCCTGGCACCTGCACCCCTCTGGAAACACCATATATTTT. Its translation: CAWRAWHLHPSGNTIYF.

The chain is built from TRBV5-4 and TRBJ1-1; the D gene is possibly TRBD1 (5 bases). Germline CDR1 is SGHNT and CDR2 is YYREEE (reference sequence). V gave up 0 bases and J gave up 9 bases, with 12 bases separating them. The CDR3 consists of 13 residues. The CDR3: CASSLGGDTKAFF. Written as DNA, the CDR3 is TGTGCCAGCAGCTTGGGGGGGGATACTAAAGCTTTCTTT.

The chain carries TRBV2 and TRBJ1-1; D is perhaps TRBD1 (5 bases). The CDR3 covers 12 residues. Trimming pared 5 bases from V and 7 bases from J, leaving 11 bases between. CDR1 is SNHLY and CDR2 is FYNNEI in the germline V gene. CDR3 sequence (DNA): TGTGCCAGCAGTAATACAGGATTTGAAGCTTTCTTT. Amino acids: CASSNTGFEAFF.

The CDR3, as DNA: TGTGCCAGCAGTGAAAAGGGTGCGGGTGGGGCCAACGTCCTGACTTTC. Encoded protein: CASSEKGAGGANVLTF. This chain uses TRBV2 with TRBJ2-6, with a possible D match to TRBD2 (5 bases). V shed 2 bases and J shed 3 bases, with 11 bases lying between them. The CDR3 has 16 residues. Per germline, CDR1 SNHLY and CDR2 FYNNEI.

V is TRBV11-2 and J is TRBJ1-6; the match to TRBD1 covers 7 bases. CDR3 length: 16 amino acids. The germline gives CDR1 SGHAT, CDR2 FQNNGV. The junction had 13 bases not matched to a gene; V was cut back by 5 bases and J by 9 bases. CDR3 protein: CASSPFHGTAFSPLHF. CDR3 sequence (DNA): TGTGCCAGCAGCCCATTCCACGGGACAGCTTTTTCACCCCTCCACTTT.